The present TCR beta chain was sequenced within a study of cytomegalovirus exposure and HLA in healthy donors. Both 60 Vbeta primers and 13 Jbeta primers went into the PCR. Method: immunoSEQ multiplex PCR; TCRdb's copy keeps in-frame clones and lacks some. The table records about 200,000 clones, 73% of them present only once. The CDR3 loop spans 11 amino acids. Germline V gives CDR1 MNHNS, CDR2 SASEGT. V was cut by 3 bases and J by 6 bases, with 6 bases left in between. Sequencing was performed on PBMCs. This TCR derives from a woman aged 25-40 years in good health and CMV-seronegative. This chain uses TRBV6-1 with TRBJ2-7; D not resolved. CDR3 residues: CASSDPLEQYF. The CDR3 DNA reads TGTGCCAGCAGTGACCCCCTCGAGCAGTACTTC.